This TCR beta chain emerged from a study of cytomegalovirus exposure and HLA in healthy donors. The CDR3 runs to 13 residues. Trimming removed 9 bases from V and 3 bases from J; junction bases left unmatched: 7. CDR1 and CDR2 from the germline V gene are SGHVS and FNYEAQ. A multiplex PCR was run with 60 Vbeta primers and 13 Jbeta primers. The protocol was immunoSEQ multiplex PCR, while the TCRdb copy is restricted to in-frame clones and leaves out a portion. The sample includes over 100,000 clones, 76% seen only once; the top ten take over 7%. The sequence derives from a woman aged 45-65 years in good health and CMV-seropositive. The V call is TRBV7-6, the J call TRBJ2-5, with TRBD2 identical over 7 bases. Sequenced material: PBMCs. The chain's CDR3 is CASLSGLEETQYF. The CDR3 DNA reads TGTGCCAGTCTTTCAGGACTAGAAGAGACCCAGTACTTC.